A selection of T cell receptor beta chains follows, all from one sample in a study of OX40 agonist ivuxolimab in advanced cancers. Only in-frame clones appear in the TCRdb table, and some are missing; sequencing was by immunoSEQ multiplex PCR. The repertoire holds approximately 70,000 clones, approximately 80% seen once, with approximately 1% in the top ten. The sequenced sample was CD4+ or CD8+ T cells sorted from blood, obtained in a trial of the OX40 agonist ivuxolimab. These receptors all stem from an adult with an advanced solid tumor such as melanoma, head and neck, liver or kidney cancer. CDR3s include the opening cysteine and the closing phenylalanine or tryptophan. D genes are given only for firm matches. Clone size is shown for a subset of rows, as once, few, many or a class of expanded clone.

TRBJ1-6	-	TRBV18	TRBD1	CASSPPTGGVSRSYNSPLHF	TGTGCCAGCTCACCACCGACAGGGGGCGTCTCGCGCTCCTATAATTCACCCCTCCACTTT
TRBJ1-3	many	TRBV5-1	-	CASSSQGSSGNTIYF	TGCGCCAGCAGCTCGCAGGGGAGCTCTGGAAACACCATATATTTT
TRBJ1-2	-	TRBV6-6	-	CASSYSKQGIYGYTF	TGTGCCAGCAGTTACTCTAAACAGGGCATCTATGGCTACACCTTC
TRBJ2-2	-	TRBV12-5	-	CASAQGWTGELFF	TGTGCTAGTGCGCAGGGTTGGACCGGGGAGCTGTTTTTT
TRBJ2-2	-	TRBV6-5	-	CASVSDKITGELFF	TGTGCCAGCGTCAGCGATAAAATCACCGGGGAGCTGTTTTTT
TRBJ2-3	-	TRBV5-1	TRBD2	CASNRASGGDTQYF	TGCGCCAGCAACCGGGCTAGCGGGGGAGATACGCAGTATTTT
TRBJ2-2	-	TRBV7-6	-	CASSLEGWNTGELFF	TGTGCCAGCAGCTTAGAGGGGTGGAACACCGGGGAGCTGTTTTTT
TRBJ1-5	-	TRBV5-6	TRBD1	CASGKTGGQPQHF	TGTGCCAGCGGCAAGACAGGGGGGCAGCCCCAGCATTTT
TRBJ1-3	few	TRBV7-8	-	CASSPARRVGNTIYF	TGTGCCAGCAGCCCCGCCAGGAGGGTGGGAAACACCATATATTTT
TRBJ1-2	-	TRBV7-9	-	CASSRLSAGNGYTF	TGTGCCAGCAGCCGCCTGAGCGCAGGGAATGGCTACACCTTC
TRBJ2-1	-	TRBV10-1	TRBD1	CASSGPGQGYNEQFF	TGCGCCAGCAGCGGACCGGGACAGGGGTACAATGAGCAGTTCTTC
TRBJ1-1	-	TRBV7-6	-	CASSGEVQGGGNTEAFF	TGTGCCAGCAGCGGAGAAGTACAGGGCGGGGGGAACACTGAAGCTTTCTTT
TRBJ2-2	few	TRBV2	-	CASSDTGGPLGGELFF	TGTGCCAGCAGTGATACGGGGGGCCCCCTTGGGGGGGAGCTGTTTTTT
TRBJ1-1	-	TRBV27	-	CASSNGVGGNTEAFF	TGTGCCAGCAGTAACGGGGTGGGAGGGAACACTGAAGCTTTCTTT
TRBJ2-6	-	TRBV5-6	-	CASSTTQGGVVHVPTF	TGTGCCAGCAGCACGACTCAGGGTGGGGTAGTGCACGTCCCGACTTTC
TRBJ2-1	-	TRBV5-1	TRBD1	CASSPSAGTGPNEQFF	TGCGCCAGCAGCCCCTCCGCCGGGACAGGTCCAAATGAGCAGTTCTTC
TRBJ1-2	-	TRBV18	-	CASSRAPREDGYTF	TGTGCCAGCTCAAGAGCACCTCGAGAAGATGGCTACACCTTC
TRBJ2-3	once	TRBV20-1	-	CSATITDTQYF	TGCAGTGCTACCATCACAGATACGCAGTATTTT
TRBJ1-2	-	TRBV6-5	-	CASRGTAYGYTF	TGTGCCAGCAGGGGGACGGCCTATGGCTACACCTTC
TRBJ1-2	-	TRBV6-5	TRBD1	CASSYSNRGRYGYTF	TGTGCCAGCAGTTACTCGAACAGGGGGCGCTATGGCTACACCTTC
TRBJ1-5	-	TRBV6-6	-	CASSYAGGNQPQHF	TGTGCCAGCAGTTACGCAGGGGGCAATCAGCCCCAGCATTTT
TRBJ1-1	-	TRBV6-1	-	CASSPRRLGNTEAFF	TGTGCCAGCAGTCCTCGAAGGCTGGGGAACACTGAAGCTTTCTTT
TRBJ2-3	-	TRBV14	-	CASSHFWEGDTDTQYF	TGTGCCAGCAGCCACTTCTGGGAGGGGGACACAGATACGCAGTATTTT
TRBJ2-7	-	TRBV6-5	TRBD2	CASSYAPGTKLYEQYF	TGTGCCAGCAGTTACGCGCCCGGGACTAAGCTCTACGAGCAGTACTTC
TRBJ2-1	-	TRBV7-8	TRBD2	CASTTPGLNANEQFF	TGTGCCAGCACAACACCGGGACTAAACGCCAATGAGCAGTTCTTC
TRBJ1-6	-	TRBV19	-	CASSLGRNNSPLHF	TGTGCCAGTAGTCTAGGCCGGAACAATTCACCCCTCCACTTT
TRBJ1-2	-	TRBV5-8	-	CASSAEALQGGRRNGYTF	TGTGCCAGCAGCGCGGAAGCTTTACAGGGAGGGCGAAGGAATGGCTACACCTTC
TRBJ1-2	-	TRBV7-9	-	CASSVGANYGYTF	TGTGCCAGCAGCGTCGGAGCTAACTATGGCTACACCTTC
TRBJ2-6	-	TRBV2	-	CATSQRGAGANVLTF	TGTGCCACCTCCCAGAGGGGGGCTGGGGCCAACGTCCTGACTTTC
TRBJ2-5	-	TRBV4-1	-	CASSQDKEQGRETQYF	TGCGCCAGCAGCCAAGATAAGGAACAGGGGAGGGAGACCCAGTACTTC
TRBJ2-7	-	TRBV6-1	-	CASSEPDTFSYEQYF	TGTGCCAGCAGTGAACCGGACACCTTCTCCTACGAGCAGTACTTC
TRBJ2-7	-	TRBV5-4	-	CASSLLFGQGGRASYEQYF	TGTGCCAGCAGCTTACTTTTCGGACAGGGTGGGAGGGCGTCCTACGAGCAGTACTTC
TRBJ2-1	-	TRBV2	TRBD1	CASMRQGSNNEQFF	TGTGCCAGCATGCGACAGGGTAGTAACAATGAGCAGTTCTTC
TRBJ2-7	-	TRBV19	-	CASSINFSYEQYF	TGTGCCAGTAGTATAAACTTCTCCTACGAGCAGTACTTC
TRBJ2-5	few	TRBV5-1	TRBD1	CASSSGQGRETQYF	TGCGCCAGCAGCTCCGGACAGGGAAGAGAGACCCAGTACTTC
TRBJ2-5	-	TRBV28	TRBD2	CASSEASGGLYQETQYF	TGTGCCAGCAGTGAAGCTAGCGGGGGCCTGTACCAAGAGACCCAGTACTTC
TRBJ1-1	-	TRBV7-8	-	CASSLAGNTEAFF	TGTGCCAGCAGCTTAGCGGGGAACACTGAAGCTTTCTTT
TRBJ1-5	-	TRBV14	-	CASSEPTGQMHF	TGTGCCAGCAGCGAACCAACAGGGCAGATGCATTTT
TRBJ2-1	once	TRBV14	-	CASSQDAGALDEQFF	TGTGCCAGCAGCCAAGATGCAGGGGCCCTAGATGAGCAGTTCTTC
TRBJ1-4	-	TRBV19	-	CASTFTGRSNEKLFF	TGTGCCAGTACCTTCACGGGACGGTCTAATGAAAAACTGTTTTTT
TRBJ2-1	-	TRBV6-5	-	CASSDGTPNEQFF	TGTGCCAGCAGTGACGGGACCCCAAATGAGCAGTTCTTC
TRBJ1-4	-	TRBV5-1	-	CASSSTMIGGKLFF	TGCGCCAGCAGCTCAACCATGATCGGAGGAAAACTGTTTTTT
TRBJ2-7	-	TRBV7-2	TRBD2	CASSRILAGNEQYF	TGTGCCAGCAGTAGGATACTAGCGGGGAACGAGCAGTACTTC